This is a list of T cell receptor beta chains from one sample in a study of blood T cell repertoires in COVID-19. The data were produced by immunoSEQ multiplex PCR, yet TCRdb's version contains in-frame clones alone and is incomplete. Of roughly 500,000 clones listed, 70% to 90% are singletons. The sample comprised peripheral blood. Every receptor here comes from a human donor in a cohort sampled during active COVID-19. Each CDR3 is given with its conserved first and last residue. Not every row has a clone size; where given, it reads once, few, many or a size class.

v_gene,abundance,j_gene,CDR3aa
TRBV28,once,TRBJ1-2,CASSSPGTGIYGYTF
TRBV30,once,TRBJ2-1,CASQYLAGDYNEQFF
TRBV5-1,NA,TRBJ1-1,CASSVRTGDGTEAFF
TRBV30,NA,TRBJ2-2,CAWAGSGGRTNTGELFF
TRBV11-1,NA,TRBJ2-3,CASSFRTSGSTDTQYF
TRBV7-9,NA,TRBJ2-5,CASSSPTGGAEETQYF
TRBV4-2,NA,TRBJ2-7,CASSQAVGGQFPYEQYF
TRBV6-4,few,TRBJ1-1,CASSKDRESEAFF
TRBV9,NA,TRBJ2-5,CASSVERETQYF
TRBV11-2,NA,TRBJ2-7,CASSQGSSGPAIHEQYF
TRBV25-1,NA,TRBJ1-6,CASSEPPGGGNSPLHF
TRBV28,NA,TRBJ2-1,CASSLFRGGNEQFF
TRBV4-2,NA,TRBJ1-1,CASSLLRDRVPEAFF
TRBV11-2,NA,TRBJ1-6,CASSRDYNSPLHF
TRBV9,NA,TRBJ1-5,CASSVGAGANQPQHF
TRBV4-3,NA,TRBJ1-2,CASSQDLYPGASGYTF
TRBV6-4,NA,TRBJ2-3,CASRDTGDTDTQYF
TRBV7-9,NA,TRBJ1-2,CASSSYQGREYGYTF
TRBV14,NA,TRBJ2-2,CASSHGRGEPQSTGELFF
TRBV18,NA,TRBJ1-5,CASSPSGGLNQPQHF
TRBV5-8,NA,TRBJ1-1,CASSLRTNTEAFF
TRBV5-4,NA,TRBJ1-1,CASSSAIQGAEAFF
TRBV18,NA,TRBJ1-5,CASSPRTGDRVGNQPQHF
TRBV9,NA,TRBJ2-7,CASSVLAANYEQYF
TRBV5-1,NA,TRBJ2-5,CASSLVPPGVRAETQYF
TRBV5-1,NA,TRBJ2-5,CASSFLGGQETQYF
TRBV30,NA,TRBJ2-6,CAWSVTGAGANVLTF
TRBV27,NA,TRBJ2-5,CASGMGYRGPQETQYF
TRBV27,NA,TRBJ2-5,CASSTIRQGREETQYF
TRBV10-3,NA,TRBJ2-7,CAISVLGVYEQYF
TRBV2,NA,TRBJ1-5,CASSAGGENQPQHF
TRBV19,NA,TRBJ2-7,CASSKLAGVYEQYF
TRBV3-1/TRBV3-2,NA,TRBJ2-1,CASSQSGSFNEQFF
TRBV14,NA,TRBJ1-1,CASSQVTLGQGGGNTEAFF
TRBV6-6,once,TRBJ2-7,CASSYSARGYEQYF
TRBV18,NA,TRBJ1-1,CASSGDRGSETEAFF
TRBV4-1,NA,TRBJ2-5,CASSQVTGLAGTQETQYF
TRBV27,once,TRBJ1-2,CASSPLWQVANYGYTF
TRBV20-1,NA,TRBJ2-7,CSRPRGDEQYF
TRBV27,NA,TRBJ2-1,CASSLSPSGRGRSYNEQFF
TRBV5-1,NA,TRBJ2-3,CASKRGGSPGGTDTQYF
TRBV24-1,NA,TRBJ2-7,CATSDSDGIYEQYF
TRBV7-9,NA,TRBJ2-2,CASSVTSGRKSGELFF
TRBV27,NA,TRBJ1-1,CASSLTRAGNTEAFF
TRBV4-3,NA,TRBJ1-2,CASSQEGTGQLGPGYTF
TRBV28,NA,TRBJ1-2,CASSSQGNYGYTF
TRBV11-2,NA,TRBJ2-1,CASSEPSGAPSYNEQFF
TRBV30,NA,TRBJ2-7,CACRQLVRYEQYF
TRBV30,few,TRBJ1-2,CAWGGPGNYGYTF
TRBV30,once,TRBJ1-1,CAWTRLYQKTEAFF
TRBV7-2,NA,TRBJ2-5,CASSLQTGGEETQYF
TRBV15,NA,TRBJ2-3,CATSRDRATGTDTQYF
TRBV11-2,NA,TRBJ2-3,CASSLGTSGSSTDTQYF
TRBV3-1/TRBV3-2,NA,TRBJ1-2,CASSPLGDSYGYTF
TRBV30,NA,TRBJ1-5,CAWRDRVYSNQPQHF
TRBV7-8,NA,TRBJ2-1,CASSRPAGGSAEQFF
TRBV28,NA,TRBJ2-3,CASSLDSSGITDTQYF
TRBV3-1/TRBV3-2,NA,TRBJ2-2,CASSQGLLAGVPGELFF